The present TCR beta chain was sequenced within a study of blood T cells in healthy people across ages (dated by TCRdb to the mid-2010s). For context, the study as a whole: In model experiments, template switching captured roughly one uniquely barcoded TCR beta cDNA molecule for every two T cells. Four age groups were formed from the donors: young (average approximately 15 years), middle-aged (around 37), aged (over 55) and long-lived (less than 85). Donors of different ages were randomly distributed across sequencing lanes to avoid experimental bias. Age-related changes in TCR beta repertoire diversity were measured in the study by deep sequencing normalized with unique cDNA molecular identifiers. Two additional independent replicas of 1 million unique cDNA reads from the same blood draw were analyzed for two donors (one aged 18 to 29 and one aged 80 or older). The study at large found these results: Because donor CMV infection status was unknown, age-related changes in expanded clonotypes were potentially confounded. Compared with the aged group, the long-lived group had more naive CD4+ T cells, fewer expanded clones and increased TCR diversity, suggesting age selection. As age increased, observed TCR beta diversity per million T cells dropped in a roughly linear way, and a significant reduction was already evident by age about 40. Total diversity estimates from one million sequenced T cells were considered lower bounds and underestimates. There was a strong correlation between observed TCR beta diversity and the percentage of naive T cells measured by flow cytometry. Bulk unsorted PBMC profiling prevented conclusive comparison of naive and antigen-experienced compartments.

The donors were some 39 Caucasian individuals from Russia, aged roughly 6 to 100 years, who were systemically healthy. Ten milliliters of peripheral blood were drawn from each donor into EDTA-treated Vacutainer tubes. Ficoll-Paque density-gradient centrifugation was used to isolate PBMCs, with at least 6.5 million per sample. Trizol reagent was used to extract total RNA from the PBMCs, yielding at least 6 micrograms per sample. For every donor, an aliquot of PBMCs went through flow cytometry to measure the percentages of naive CD45RAhigh/CD27high T cells. A word on this clonotype: Its antigen remains unidentified. No per-base quality is available; no much larger clone lies one base away.

The library was prepared using 5' RACE. TCRdb shows the sequencer as Illumina HiSeq 2500. A second roughly 6 to 11 cycle PCR used a sample-barcoded 5' primer and a J-beta primer mix. Each TCR beta cDNA molecule received a unique molecular identifier from a template-switch 5' adaptor carrying 12 random nucleotides. Each sample yielded at least 3 million CDR3-containing paired-end reads. All of the RNA was converted into first-strand cDNA using the Mint cDNA synthesis kit, with a TRBC-specific oligonucleotide serving as the primer. After uracil-DNA glycosylase treatment, a first 18-cycle PCR used universal primers M1SS and BC2_uni_R on all cDNA. In the source study's methods: For normalization, 1 million high-quality reads, each with a distinct molecular identifier, were randomly selected from each sample. Reads sharing molecular identifiers were discarded rather than binned into consensus sequences. MiTCR, run with a Q25 quality threshold and the strictest error-elimination algorithm, handled CDR3 identification, clonotype clustering and error correction. Lower-bound total TCR beta diversity was estimated with a nonparametric unseen species model using Euler transformation. TCRdb itself trimmed the public reads at Q25 with fastp, ran MiXCR and retained productive beta chains. Rows are unified per CDR3 protein, each entry keeping the most common DNA and genes. The V and J calls come from TCRdb's annotation, not from the publication. Counted in this sample were 650,000 or so distinct CDR3 sequences; 52% of them appeared once. The ten largest clones add up to roughly 13% of the sample.

Spanning cysteine to phenylalanine, the CDR3 consists of 15 amino acids. The kept DNA is CDR3 alone, 45 bases in frame from the first base. V loses 0 bases at its end and J loses 7 bases; junction bases beyond the gene matches: 8. As encoded in the germline V gene, CDR1 is SGDLS while CDR2 is YYNGEE. The sample was blood. This receptor was obtained from an elderly woman in good health. The chain was built from TRBV9 and TRBJ2-7; TRBD2 matches 9 bases in the middle. The DNA reads as follows: TGTGCCAGCAGCGTAGCTAGCGGGGCGACTAATGAGCAGTACTTC. Its translation is CASSVASGATNEQYF.